This TCR beta chain was recorded in a study of T-cell memory formation after mild COVID-19. Trimming took 0 bases from V and 5 from J, leaving 11 bases between them. This CDR3 comprises 14 residues. The germline V gene encodes CDR1 MNHNY and CDR2 SVGAGI (reference sequence). This clonotype occurred a few times. Its antigen remains unidentified. TCRdb itself ran the 5' RACE reads through MiXCR, one entry per CDR3 protein. The table includes about 290,000 distinct CDR3 sequences, approximately 15% detected once. Overall study findings and caveats: Clones shrinking between day 15 and 85 showed a balanced CD4/CD8 split, and those that grew later tilted toward CD4+. Proof of SARS-CoV-2 specificity was absent for the second-wave clones that crested on day 37.

The chain carries TRBV6-6 and TRBJ2-7, with D uncertain. The sequencing input was PBMCs or a T cell subset sorted from them (not recorded which). The receptor comes from a man aged 18 to 29 who had mild COVID-19 (a few samples of this study predate the infection). Cell type and time point are not known. CDR3 sequence (DNA): TGTGCCAGCAGTTACTCTTCTAGGTTCGACGAGCAGTACGTC. It codes for CASSYSSRFDEQYV.